A selection of T cell receptor beta chains follows, all from one sample in a study of blood T cells in healthy people across ages. TCRdb processed the 5' RACE reads anew with MiXCR; each CDR3 protein has one entry. The top ten clones hold about 20% of a sample with hundreds of thousands of distinct CDR3 sequences, over 45% of them seen once. Sequencing was done on a sample of blood. Receptors originate from a man aged 30 to 39 in good health. The CDR3 runs from the conserved cysteine through the conserved F or W. Fields, in order: V gene, J gene, D gene, clone size, CDR3 protein, CDR3 DNA. The D gene is left open where the match is weak. Some rows have no size entry. The others give once, few or many, or a class for an expanded clone.

TRBV20-1	TRBJ1-4	TRBD1	.	CSARPGQAPTNEKLFF	TGCAGTGCTAGACCAGGACAGGCCCCAACTAATGAAAAACTGTTTTTT
TRBV20-1	TRBJ2-3	.	few	CSPAGTDTQYF	TGCAGCCCGGCAGGGACAGATACGCAGTATTTT
TRBV6-6	TRBJ2-2	.	.	CAAAFRIGELFF	TGTGCCGCAGCATTCAGGATCGGGGAGCTGTTTTTT
TRBV20-1	TRBJ2-5	.	few	CSARGLRRSEETQYF	TGCAGTGCTAGAGGACTACGCAGGAGTGAGGAGACCCAGTACTTC
TRBV7-6	TRBJ2-3	TRBD2	.	CASGRTSGLTDTQYF	TGTGCCAGCGGCCGGACTAGCGGGCTCACAGATACGCAGTATTTT
TRBV3-1	TRBJ1-1	.	.	CASSQDHGNTEAFF	TGTGCCAGCAGCCAAGATCACGGGAACACTGAAGCTTTCTTT
TRBV7-9	TRBJ2-1	.	.	CASSPLGDNEQFF	TGTGCCAGCAGCCCCCTTGGGGACAATGAGCAGTTCTTC
TRBV3-1	TRBJ1-6	TRBD1	.	CASARGQGGNSPLHF	TGTGCCAGCGCTCGGGGACAGGGGGGCAATTCACCCCTCCACTTT
TRBV6-5	TRBJ1-5	.	.	CASTEGSNQPQHF	TGTGCCAGCACGGAGGGTTCGAATCAGCCCCAGCATTTT
TRBV20-1	TRBJ2-7	TRBD2	once	CSAREASGSNEQYF	TGCAGTGCTAGAGAAGCGAGCGGGAGTAACGAGCAGTACTTC
TRBV12-3/TRBV12-4	TRBJ2-7	TRBD1	.	CASSVWQGAREQYF	TGTGCCAGCAGTGTTTGGCAGGGGGCTCGTGAGCAGTACTTC
TRBV10-3	TRBJ2-5	TRBD1	.	CAISEGGTGKTLQETQYF	TGTGCCATCAGTGAGGGCGGGACAGGAAAGACATTACAAGAGACCCAGTACTTC
TRBV20-1	TRBJ1-5	TRBD1	.	CSADRQGGNQPQHF	TGCAGTGCCGATCGACAGGGAGGGAATCAGCCCCAGCATTTT
TRBV21-1	TRBJ2-4	.	few	CASSKERRGEQYF	TGTGCCAGCAGCAAAGAGCGGCGCGGTGAGCAGTACTTC
TRBV12-3/TRBV12-4	TRBJ2-7	.	many	CASSSRVSYEQYF	TGTGCCAGCAGTTCAAGGGTGTCCTACGAGCAGTACTTC
TRBV6-5	TRBJ2-7	.	.	CASSYSSGVGEQYF	TGTGCCAGCAGTTACTCGAGTGGGGTGGGCGAGCAGTACTTC
TRBV25-1	TRBJ1-2	.	few	CASSDSPGSYGYTF	TGTGCCAGCAGTGACAGTCCGGGAAGCTATGGCTACACCTTC
TRBV5-1	TRBJ2-5	TRBD2	.	CASSLGTSGQETQYF	TGCGCCAGCAGCTTGGGGACTAGCGGCCAAGAGACCCAGTACTTC
TRBV4-2	TRBJ2-1	TRBD2	.	CASSQGLAGYEQFF	TGTGCCAGCAGCCAAGGTCTAGCGGGGTATGAGCAGTTCTTC
TRBV7-2	TRBJ2-7	.	.	CASSLVAGASYEQYF	TGTGCCAGCAGCTTAGTGGCGGGGGCCTCCTACGAGCAGTACTTC
TRBV20-1	TRBJ1-2	.	.	CSASIGGRLGYTF	TGCAGTGCTAGCATCGGGGGGCGCCTTGGCTACACCTTC
TRBV12-3/TRBV12-4	TRBJ2-7	TRBD2	.	CASSPPGTSGHEQYF	TGTGCCAGCAGTCCCCCGGGGACTAGCGGTCACGAGCAGTACTTC
TRBV2	TRBJ2-7	.	many	CASRGTLSSYEQYF	TGTGCCAGCAGAGGGACACTAAGCTCCTACGAGCAGTACTTC
TRBV20-1	TRBJ2-1	TRBD2	.	CSVVAGGINEQFF	TGCAGTGTCGTAGCGGGAGGGATAAATGAGCAGTTCTTC
TRBV15	TRBJ2-3	.	.	CATSRDRRKGHSTDTQYF	TGTGCCACCAGCAGAGATCGCCGGAAGGGCCATAGCACAGATACGCAGTATTTT
TRBV12-3/TRBV12-4	TRBJ1-1	TRBD1	.	CASTTTTGRDTEAFF	TGTGCCAGTACTACCACGACAGGGAGGGACACTGAAGCTTTCTTT
TRBV12-3/TRBV12-4	TRBJ1-1	.	once	CASSPAGGDTEAFF	TGTGCCAGCAGTCCGGCCGGGGGTGATACTGAAGCTTTCTTT
TRBV7-9	TRBJ2-6	.	.	CASSAQGAFGGANVLTF	TGTGCCAGCAGCGCCCAAGGAGCCTTCGGAGGGGCCAACGTCCTGACTTTC
TRBV7-2	TRBJ2-7	TRBD2	many	CASSLGLGYEQYF	TGTGCCAGCAGCTTGGGACTAGGCTACGAGCAGTACTTC
TRBV4-2	TRBJ2-1	TRBD2	few	CASSQVWQASGQRNEQFF	TGTGCCAGCAGCCAAGTTTGGCAGGCTAGCGGGCAACGTAATGAGCAGTTCTTC
TRBV7-7	TRBJ2-2	.	.	CASTQITGNTGELFF	TGTGCTAGCACACAAATCACAGGGAACACCGGGGAGCTGTTTTTT
TRBV29-1	TRBJ2-1	.	.	CSVQRGLALEFF	TGCAGCGTTCAGAGGGGACTTGCTCTTGAGTTCTTC
TRBV20-1	TRBJ2-5	TRBD1	.	CRASTGQETQYF	TGCAGGGCTTCGACAGGGCAAGAGACCCAGTACTTC
TRBV12-3/TRBV12-4	TRBJ1-5	TRBD1	few	CASSQGQGNQPQHF	TGTGCCAGCAGTCAGGGACAGGGGAATCAGCCCCAGCATTTT
TRBV18	TRBJ2-7	TRBD2	.	CASSPSTGGEQYF	TGTGCCAGCTCACCAAGCACGGGAGGCGAGCAGTACTTC
TRBV7-2	TRBJ1-6	.	few	CASSWKSDGLSPLHF	TGTGCCAGCAGCTGGAAATCGGACGGACTTTCACCCCTCCACTTT
TRBV4-2	TRBJ1-4	.	once	CASSQTIDSRTNEKLFF	TGTGCCAGTAGCCAAACTATCGACAGCAGGACTAATGAAAAACTGTTTTTT
TRBV7-9	TRBJ2-7	.	.	CASSPGGNAYEQYF	TGTGCCAGCAGCCCAGGTGGAAATGCCTACGAGCAGTACTTC
TRBV7-2	TRBJ2-7	TRBD2	few	CASSPTSGNREQYF	TGTGCCAGCAGTCCAACTAGCGGGAACCGCGAGCAGTACTTC
TRBV11-1	TRBJ2-7	TRBD1	.	CASSSGQAIYEQYF	TGTGCCAGCAGCTCGGGACAGGCGATATACGAGCAGTACTTC
TRBV6-1	TRBJ2-7	TRBD2	.	CASSAGEGSSYEQYF	TGTGCCAGCAGTGCGGGGGAGGGAAGCTCCTACGAGCAGTACTTC
TRBV25-1	TRBJ2-7	TRBD1	few	CASSEAPGQGMGSYEQYF	TGTGCCAGCAGTGAAGCCCCGGGACAGGGAATGGGGTCCTACGAGCAGTACTTC
TRBV20-1	TRBJ2-7	.	.	CSARATGSSYEQYF	TGCAGTGCTAGAGCTACAGGAAGCTCCTACGAGCAGTACTTC
TRBV6-2/TRBV6-3	TRBJ2-4	.	few	CASSYSTGRNIQYF	TGTGCCAGCAGTTACTCGACAGGACGAAACATTCAGTACTTC
TRBV5-6	TRBJ2-5	TRBD1	.	CASTGRQGYNERYF	TGTGCCAGCACCGGGCGACAGGGGTACAATGAGCGGTACTTC
TRBV20-1	TRBJ2-3	.	.	CSARGFIGDTQYF	TGCAGTGCTAGAGGGTTTATTGGGGATACGCAGTATTTT
TRBV20-1	TRBJ1-2	.	few	CSAPTGQNYGYTF	TGCAGTGCTCCGACTGGACAGAACTATGGCTACACCTTC
TRBV28	TRBJ2-3	.	.	CASSFQGLSNQPQYF	TGTGCCAGCAGTTTCCAGGGATTGAGTAATCAGCCCCAGTATTTT
TRBV25-1	TRBJ1-2	.	few	CASSAAEVLGYTF	TGTGCCAGCAGTGCGGCCGAAGTGCTCGGCTACACCTTC
TRBV15	TRBJ2-5	.	.	CATSATLDMEGETQYF	TGTGCCACCAGCGCAACACTAGATATGGAGGGAGAGACCCAGTACTTC
TRBV5-1	TRBJ2-5	.	.	CASSMRQVQETQYF	TGCGCCAGCAGCATGCGACAGGTCCAAGAGACCCAGTACTTC
TRBV27	TRBJ2-1	.	.	CASSLAGSWNEQFF	TGTGCCAGCAGTTTAGCGGGATCTTGGAATGAGCAGTTCTTC
TRBV18	TRBJ2-6	.	once	CASSSTVLKSGANVLTF	TGTGCCAGCTCATCGACAGTATTGAAATCTGGGGCCAACGTCCTGACTTTC